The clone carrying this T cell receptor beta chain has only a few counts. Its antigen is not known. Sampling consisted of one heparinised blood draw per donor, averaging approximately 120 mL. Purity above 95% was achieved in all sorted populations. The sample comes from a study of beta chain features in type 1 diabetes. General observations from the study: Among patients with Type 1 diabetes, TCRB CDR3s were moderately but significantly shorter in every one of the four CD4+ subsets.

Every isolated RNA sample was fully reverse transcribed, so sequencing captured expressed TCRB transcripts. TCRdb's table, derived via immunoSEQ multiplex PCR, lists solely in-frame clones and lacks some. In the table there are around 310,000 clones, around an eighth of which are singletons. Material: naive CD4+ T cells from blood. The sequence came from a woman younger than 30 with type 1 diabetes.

The chain's CDR3 is CASSSAYSSYNEQFF. CDR3 DNA sequence: TGTGCCAGCAGTTCTGCTTACAGCTCCTACAATGAGCAGTTCTTC. The chain employs TRBV6-6 and TRBJ2-1; no firm D call. CDR1 and CDR2 (germline): MNHNY, SVGAGI (reference sequence). Trimming pared 4 bases from V and 0 bases from J, leaving 10 bases between. The CDR3 extends over 15 amino acids.